This T cell receptor beta chain came from a study of shared clonotypes between healthy human individuals. Assay: immunoSEQ multiplex PCR; the TCRdb copy retains only in-frame clones and omits some. The profile shows roughly 2 million clones, around 96% of them singletons. The naive CD8 population came from CD45RO-negative cells selected for CCR7, without terminally differentiated effector memory CD45RA+ cells. The germline V and J ends were trimmed by 6 bases and 3 bases, with 11 bases remaining between them. The CDR3 runs to 13 residues. Germline values: CDR1 SNHLY, CDR2 FYNNEI. This chain connects TRBV2 to TRBJ1-2, with a tentative D call TRBD1 (6 bases). The sequence was collected from a young man in good health. The sequenced material came from naive CD8+ T cells sorted from blood. CDR3 DNA: TGTGCCAGCAGAACCCCAGGGGACTATGGCTACACCTTC. Amino acid sequence: CASRTPGDYGYTF.